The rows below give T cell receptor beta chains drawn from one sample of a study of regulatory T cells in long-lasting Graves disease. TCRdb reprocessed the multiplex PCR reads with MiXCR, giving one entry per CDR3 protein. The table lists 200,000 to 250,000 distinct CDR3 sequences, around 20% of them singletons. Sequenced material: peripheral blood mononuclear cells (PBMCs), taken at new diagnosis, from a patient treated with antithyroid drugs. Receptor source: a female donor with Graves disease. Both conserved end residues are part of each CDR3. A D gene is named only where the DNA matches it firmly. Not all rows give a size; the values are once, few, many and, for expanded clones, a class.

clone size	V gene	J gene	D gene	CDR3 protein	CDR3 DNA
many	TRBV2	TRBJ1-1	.	CASRDAGNTEAFF	TGTGCCAGCAGGGACGCGGGGAACACTGAAGCTTTCTTT
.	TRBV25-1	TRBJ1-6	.	CASRRTEAYNSPLHF	TGTGCCAGCAGACGGACGGAAGCCTATAATTCACCCCTCCACTTT
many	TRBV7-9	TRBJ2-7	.	CASSDGPTFSYEQYF	TGTGCCAGCAGCGACGGACCGACTTTTTCCTACGAGCAGTACTTC
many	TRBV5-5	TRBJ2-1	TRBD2	CASSQRAGGLHEQFF	TGTGCCAGCAGCCAACGAGCGGGAGGGCTACATGAGCAGTTCTTC
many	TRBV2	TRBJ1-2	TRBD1	CATGTEDTYGYTF	TGTGCCACCGGGACAGAAGATACCTATGGCTACACCTTC
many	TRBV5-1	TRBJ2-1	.	CASSSTGTSSYNEQFF	TGCGCCAGCAGCTCGACCGGGACGAGCTCCTACAATGAGCAGTTCTTC
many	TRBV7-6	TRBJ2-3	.	CASSLAPGPSTDTQYF	TGTGCCAGCAGCTTAGCGCCCGGACCTAGCACAGATACGCAGTATTTT
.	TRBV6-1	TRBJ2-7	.	CASSDRVYEQYF	TGTGCCAGCAGTGACAGGGTCTACGAGCAGTACTTC
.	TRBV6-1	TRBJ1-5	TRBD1	CASKGGSSGQPQHF	TGTGCCAGCAAAGGGGGCAGTTCAGGACAGCCCCAGCATTTT
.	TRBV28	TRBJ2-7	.	CASSLWDRDNEQYF	TGTGCCAGCAGTTTATGGGACAGAGACAACGAGCAGTACTTC
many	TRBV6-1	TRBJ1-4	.	CASSRTVATNEKLFF	TGTGCCAGCAGTCGGACAGTTGCAACTAATGAAAAACTGTTTTTT
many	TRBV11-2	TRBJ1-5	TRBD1	CASSPGTGADQPQHF	TGTGCCAGCAGCCCGGGGACAGGGGCTGATCAGCCCCAGCATTTT
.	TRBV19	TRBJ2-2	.	CASIGGTGELFF	TGTGCCAGTATAGGGGGGACCGGGGAGCTGTTTTTT
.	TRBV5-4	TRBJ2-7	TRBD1	CASRRTGGEGEQYF	TGTGCCAGCAGACGGACAGGGGGCGAGGGCGAGCAGTACTTC
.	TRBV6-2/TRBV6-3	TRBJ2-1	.	CASSYDPSLNEQFF	TGTGCCAGCAGTTACGACCCGAGCCTGAATGAGCAGTTCTTC
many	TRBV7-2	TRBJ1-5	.	CASSLEYSNQPQHF	TGTGCCAGCAGCTTAGAATATAGCAATCAGCCCCAGCATTTT
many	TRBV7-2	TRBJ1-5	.	CASSLVNRGNQPQHF	TGTGCCAGCAGCTTGGTGAACCGGGGCAATCAGCCCCAGCATTTT
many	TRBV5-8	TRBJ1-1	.	CASSLGAGRAFF	TGTGCCAGCAGCTTGGGGGCAGGAAGGGCTTTCTTT
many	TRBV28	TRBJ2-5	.	CASAERARKETQYF	TGTGCCAGCGCGGAGCGGGCCAGGAAAGAGACCCAGTACTTC
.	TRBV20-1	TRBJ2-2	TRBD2	CSASPGLGEGAGELFF	TGCAGTGCTAGTCCCGGACTAGGGGAAGGGGCCGGGGAGCTGTTTTTT
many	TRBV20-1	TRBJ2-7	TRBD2	CSAKGTSGDTSYEQYF	TGCAGTGCTAAGGGGACTAGCGGGGACACCTCCTACGAGCAGTACTTC
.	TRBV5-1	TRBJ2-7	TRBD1	CASSRGQGRSYEQYF	TGCGCCAGCAGCAGGGGACAGGGGAGGTCGTACGAGCAGTACTTC
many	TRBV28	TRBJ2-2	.	CASSHPRAARGTGELFF	TGTGCCAGCAGTCACCCGCGGGCAGCTCGGGGCACCGGGGAGCTGTTTTTT
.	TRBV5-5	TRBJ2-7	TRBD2	CASSLAVVAGGEQYF	TGTGCCAGCAGCTTGGCCGTGGTAGCGGGAGGCGAGCAGTACTTC
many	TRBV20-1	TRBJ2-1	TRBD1	CSAKGQEDGAEQFF	TGCAGTGCCAAGGGACAGGAGGATGGTGCTGAGCAGTTCTTC
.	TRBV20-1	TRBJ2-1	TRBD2	CSAQGLAGGPNEQFF	TGCAGTGCTCAGGGACTAGCGGGGGGGCCCAATGAGCAGTTCTTC
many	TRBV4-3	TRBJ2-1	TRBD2	CASSQRLTHTSGGDEQFF	TGCGCCAGCAGCCAACGCCTTACACACACTAGCGGGGGGGATGAGCAGTTCTTC